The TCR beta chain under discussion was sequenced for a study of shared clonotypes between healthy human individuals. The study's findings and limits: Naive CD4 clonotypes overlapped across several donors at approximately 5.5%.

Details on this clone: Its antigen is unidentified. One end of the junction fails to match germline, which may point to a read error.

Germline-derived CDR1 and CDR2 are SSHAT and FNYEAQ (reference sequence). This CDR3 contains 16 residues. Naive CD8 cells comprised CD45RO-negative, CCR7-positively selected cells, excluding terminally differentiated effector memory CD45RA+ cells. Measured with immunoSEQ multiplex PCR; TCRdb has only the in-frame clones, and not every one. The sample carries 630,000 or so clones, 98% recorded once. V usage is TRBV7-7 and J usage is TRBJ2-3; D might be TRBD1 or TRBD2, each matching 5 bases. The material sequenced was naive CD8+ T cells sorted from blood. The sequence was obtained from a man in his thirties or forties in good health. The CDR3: CASSQGPGPSTDTQYF. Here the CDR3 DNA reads TGTGCTAGCAGCCAAGGACCGGGACCAAGCACAGATACGCAGTATTTT.